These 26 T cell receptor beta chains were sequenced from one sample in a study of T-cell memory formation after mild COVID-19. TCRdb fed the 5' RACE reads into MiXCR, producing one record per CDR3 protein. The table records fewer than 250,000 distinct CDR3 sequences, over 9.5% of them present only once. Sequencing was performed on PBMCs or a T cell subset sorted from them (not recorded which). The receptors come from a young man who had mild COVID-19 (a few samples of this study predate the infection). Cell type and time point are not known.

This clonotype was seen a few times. CDR3 amino acids: CASSRGLAGAGELFF. The CDR3 DNA reads TGCGCCAGCAGCCGAGGACTAGCGGGGGCCGGGGAGCTGTTTTTT. The J gene is TRBJ2-2, the V gene TRBV5-1; 13 bases are a match to TRBD2. The CDR3 is made up of 15 amino acids. Germline trimming cut 4 bases from V and 6 bases from J; bases unmatched to any gene: 3. CDR1 is SGHRS and CDR2 is YFSETQ in the germline V gene.

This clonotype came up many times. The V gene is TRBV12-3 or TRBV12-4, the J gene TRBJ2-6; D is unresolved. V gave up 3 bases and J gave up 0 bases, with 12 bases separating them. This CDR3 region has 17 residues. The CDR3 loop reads CASSLALGYSGANVLTF. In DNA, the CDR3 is TGTGCCAGCAGTTTGGCCCTGGGGTACTCTGGGGCCAACGTCCTGACTTTC.

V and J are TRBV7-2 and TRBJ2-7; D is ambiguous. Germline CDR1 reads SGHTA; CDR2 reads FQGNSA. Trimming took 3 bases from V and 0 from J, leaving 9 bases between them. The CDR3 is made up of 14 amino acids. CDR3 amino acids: CASSFRISSYEQYF. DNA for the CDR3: TGTGCCAGCAGCTTCCGGATCAGCTCCTACGAGCAGTACTTC.

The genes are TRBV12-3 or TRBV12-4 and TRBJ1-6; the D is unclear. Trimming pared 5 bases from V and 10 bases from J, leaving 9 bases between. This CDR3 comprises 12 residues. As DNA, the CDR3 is TGTGCCAGCAGTAAAGGGTCCTCACCCCTCCACTTT. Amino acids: CASSKGSSPLHF.

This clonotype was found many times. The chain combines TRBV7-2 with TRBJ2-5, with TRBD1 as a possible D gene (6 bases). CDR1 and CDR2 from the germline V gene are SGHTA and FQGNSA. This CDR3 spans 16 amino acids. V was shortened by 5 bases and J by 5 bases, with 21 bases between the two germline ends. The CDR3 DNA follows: TGTGCCAGCAGCCCCCTTACAGGGCTCGGTTGGGAGACCCAGTACTTC. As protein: CASSPLTGLGWETQYF. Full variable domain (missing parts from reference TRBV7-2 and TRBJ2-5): GAGVSQSPSNKVTEKGKDVELRCDPISGHTALYWYRQSLGQGLEFLIYFQGNSAPDKSGLPSDRFSAERTGGSVSTLTIQRTQQEDSAVYLCASSPLTGLGWETQYFGPGTRLLVL.

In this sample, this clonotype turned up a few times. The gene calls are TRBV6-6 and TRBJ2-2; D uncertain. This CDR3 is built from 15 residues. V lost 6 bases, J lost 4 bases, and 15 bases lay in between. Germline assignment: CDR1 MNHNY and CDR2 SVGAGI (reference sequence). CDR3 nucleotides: TGTGCCAGCAGGCAAGCAGACCTGTCCACCGGGGAGCTGTTTTTT. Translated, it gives CASRQADLSTGELFF.

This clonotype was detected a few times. DNA for the CDR3: TGTGCCAGCATGACGACGGCAGGGCTCTTGAATGAGCAGTTCTTC. This gives the protein CASMTTAGLLNEQFF. V usage is TRBV6-5 and J usage is TRBJ2-1; D may be TRBD1 (5 bases). This CDR3 contains 15 residues. V lost 7 bases and J lost 7, with 20 bases in between. Per the germline V gene, CDR1 is MNHEY and CDR2 is SVGAGI.

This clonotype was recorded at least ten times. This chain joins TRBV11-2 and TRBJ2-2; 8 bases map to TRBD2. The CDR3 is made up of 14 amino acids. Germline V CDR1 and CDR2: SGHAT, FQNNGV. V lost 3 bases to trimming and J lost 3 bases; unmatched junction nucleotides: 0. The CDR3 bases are TGTGCCAGCAGCTTCGGGGGGGACACCGGGGAGCTGTTTTTT. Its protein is CASSFGGDTGELFF.

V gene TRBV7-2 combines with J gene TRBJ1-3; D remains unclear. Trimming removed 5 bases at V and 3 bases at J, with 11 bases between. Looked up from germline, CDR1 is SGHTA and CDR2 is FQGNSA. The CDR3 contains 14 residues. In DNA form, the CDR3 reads TGTGCCAGCAGCAGAACAGTTTTTGGAAACACCATATATTTT. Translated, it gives CASSRTVFGNTIYF.

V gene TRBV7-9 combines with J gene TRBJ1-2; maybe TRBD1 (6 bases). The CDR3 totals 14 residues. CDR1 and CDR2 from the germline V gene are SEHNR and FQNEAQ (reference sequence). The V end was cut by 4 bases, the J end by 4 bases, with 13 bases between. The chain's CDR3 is CASSSRQEFYGYTF. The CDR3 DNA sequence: TGTGCCAGCAGCTCGAGACAGGAATTCTATGGCTACACCTTC.

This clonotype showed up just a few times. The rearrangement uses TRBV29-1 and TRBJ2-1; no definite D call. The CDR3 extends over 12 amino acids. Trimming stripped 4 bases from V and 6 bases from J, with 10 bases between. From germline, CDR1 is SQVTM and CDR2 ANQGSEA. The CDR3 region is CSVVWGGNEQFF. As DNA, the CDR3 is TGCAGCGTTGTATGGGGTGGCAATGAGCAGTTCTTC.

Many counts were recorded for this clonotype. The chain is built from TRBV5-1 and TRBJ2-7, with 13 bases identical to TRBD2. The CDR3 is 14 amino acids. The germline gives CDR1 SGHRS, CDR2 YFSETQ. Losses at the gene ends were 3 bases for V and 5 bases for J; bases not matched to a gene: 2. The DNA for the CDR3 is TGCGCCAGCAGCTCGGGGACTAGCGGGGACGAGCAGTACGTC. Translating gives CASSSGTSGDEQYV.

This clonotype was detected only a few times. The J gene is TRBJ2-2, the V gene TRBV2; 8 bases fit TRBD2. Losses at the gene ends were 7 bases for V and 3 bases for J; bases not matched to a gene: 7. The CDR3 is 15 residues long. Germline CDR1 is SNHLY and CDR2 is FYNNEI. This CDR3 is CASTSMRGDTGELFF. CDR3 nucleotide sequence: TGTGCCAGCACTTCTATGCGGGGGGACACCGGGGAGCTGTTTTTT.

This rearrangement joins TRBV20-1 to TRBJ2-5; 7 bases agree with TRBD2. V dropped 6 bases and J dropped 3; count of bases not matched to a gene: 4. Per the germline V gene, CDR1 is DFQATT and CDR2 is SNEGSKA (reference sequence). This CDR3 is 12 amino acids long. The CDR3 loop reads CSATGTKETQYF. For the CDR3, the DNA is TGCAGTGCGACCGGGACTAAAGAGACCCAGTACTTC.

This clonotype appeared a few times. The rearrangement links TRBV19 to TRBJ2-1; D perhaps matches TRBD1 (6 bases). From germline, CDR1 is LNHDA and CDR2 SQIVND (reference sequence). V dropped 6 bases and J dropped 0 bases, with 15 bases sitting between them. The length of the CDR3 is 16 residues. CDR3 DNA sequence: TGTGCCAGTAGATACGATGGACAGAGCTCCTACAATGAGCAGTTCTTC. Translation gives CASRYDGQSSYNEQFF.

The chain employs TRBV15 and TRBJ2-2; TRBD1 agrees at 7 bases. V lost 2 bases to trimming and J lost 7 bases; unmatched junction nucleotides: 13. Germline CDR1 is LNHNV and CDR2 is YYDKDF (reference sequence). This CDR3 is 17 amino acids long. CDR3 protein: CATSRSRQGLGGGELFF. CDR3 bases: TGTGCCACCAGCAGATCCAGACAGGGCTTAGGTGGCGGGGAGCTGTTTTTT.

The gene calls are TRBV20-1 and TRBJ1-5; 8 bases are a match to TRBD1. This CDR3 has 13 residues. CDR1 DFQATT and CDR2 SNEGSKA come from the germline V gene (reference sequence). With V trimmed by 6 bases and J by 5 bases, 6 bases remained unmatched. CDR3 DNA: TGCAGTGCGAACAGGGGGAGGGATCAGCCCCAGCATTTT. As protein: CSANRGRDQPQHF.

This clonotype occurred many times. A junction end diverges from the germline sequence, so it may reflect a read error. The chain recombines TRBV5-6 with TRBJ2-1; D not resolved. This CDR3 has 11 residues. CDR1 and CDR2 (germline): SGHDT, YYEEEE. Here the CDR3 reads CASSHYNEQFF. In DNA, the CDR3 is TGCGCCAGCAGCCACTACAATGAGCAGTTCTTC. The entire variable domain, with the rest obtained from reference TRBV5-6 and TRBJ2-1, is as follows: DAGVTQSPTHLIKTRGQQVTLRCSPKSGHDTVSWYQQALGQGPQFIFQYYEEEERQRGNFPDRFSGHQFPNYSSELNVNALLLGDSALYLCASSHYNEQFFGPGTRLTVL.

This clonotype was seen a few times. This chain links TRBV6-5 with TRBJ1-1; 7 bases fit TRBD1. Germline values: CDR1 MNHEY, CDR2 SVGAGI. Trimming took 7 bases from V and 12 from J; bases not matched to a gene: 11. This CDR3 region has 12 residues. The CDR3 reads CASTQGGAWTFF. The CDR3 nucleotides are TGTGCCAGCACTCAGGGGGGTGCATGGACTTTCTTT.

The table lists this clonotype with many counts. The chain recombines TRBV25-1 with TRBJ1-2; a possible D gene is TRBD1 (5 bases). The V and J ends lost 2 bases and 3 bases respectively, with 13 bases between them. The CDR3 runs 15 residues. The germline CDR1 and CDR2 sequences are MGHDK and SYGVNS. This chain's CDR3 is CASSETAEGDYGYTF. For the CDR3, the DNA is TGTGCCAGCAGTGAAACTGCAGAAGGGGACTATGGCTACACCTTC.

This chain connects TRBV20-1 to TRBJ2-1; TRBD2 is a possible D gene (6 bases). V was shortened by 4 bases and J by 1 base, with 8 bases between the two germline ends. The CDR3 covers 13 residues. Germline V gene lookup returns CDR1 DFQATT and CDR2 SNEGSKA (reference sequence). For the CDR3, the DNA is TGCAGTGCTATTAGCGGTTCCTACAATGAGCAGTTCTTC. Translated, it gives CSAISGSYNEQFF.

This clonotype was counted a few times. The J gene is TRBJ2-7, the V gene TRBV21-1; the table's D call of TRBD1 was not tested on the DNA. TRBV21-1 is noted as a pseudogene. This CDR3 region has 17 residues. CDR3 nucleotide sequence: TGTGCCAGCAGCGAAGACGCGGCGGGGGACAGCTCCTACGAGCAGTACTTC. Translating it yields CASSEDAAGDSSYEQYF.

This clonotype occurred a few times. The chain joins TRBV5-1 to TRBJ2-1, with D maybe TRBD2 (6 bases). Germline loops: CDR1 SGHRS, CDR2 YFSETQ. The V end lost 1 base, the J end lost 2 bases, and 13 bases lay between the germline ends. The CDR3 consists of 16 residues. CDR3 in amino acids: CASSLYPGVPYNEQFF. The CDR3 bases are TGCGCCAGCAGCTTGTATCCGGGGGTGCCCTACAATGAGCAGTTCTTC.

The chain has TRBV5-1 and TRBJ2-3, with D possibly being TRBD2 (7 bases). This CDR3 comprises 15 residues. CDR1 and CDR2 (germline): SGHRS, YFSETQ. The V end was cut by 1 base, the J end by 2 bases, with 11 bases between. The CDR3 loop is CASSLTGGLTDTQYF. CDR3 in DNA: TGCGCCAGCAGCTTGACGGGGGGCCTCACAGATACGCAGTATTTT.

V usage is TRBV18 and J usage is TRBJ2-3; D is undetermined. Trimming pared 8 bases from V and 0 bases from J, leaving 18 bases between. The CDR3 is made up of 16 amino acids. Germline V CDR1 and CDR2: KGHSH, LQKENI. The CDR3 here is CASRYNFGPSTDTQYF. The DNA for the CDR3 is TGTGCCAGCCGCTATAATTTCGGACCTAGCACAGATACGCAGTATTTT.

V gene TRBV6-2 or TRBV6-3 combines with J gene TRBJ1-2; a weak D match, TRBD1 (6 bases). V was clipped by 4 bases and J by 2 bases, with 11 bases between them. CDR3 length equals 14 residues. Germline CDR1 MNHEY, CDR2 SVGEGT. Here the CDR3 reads CASSSWTENYGYTF. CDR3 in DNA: TGTGCCAGCAGTTCCTGGACAGAGAACTATGGCTACACCTTC.